What follows are 25 T cell receptor beta chains derived from one specimen sequenced in a study of human T cells and chemical hapten exposure. From the RACE reads, TCRdb called clonotypes with MiXCR, one entry per CDR3 protein. This sample has under 85,000 distinct CDR3 sequences, with 10% found just once. Time point specified: patch test 2, 6 weeks after DPC sensitization. The treatment: therapeutic diphenylcyclopropenone sensitization with weekly scalp DPC. This specimen consisted of whole blood, obtained in connection with sensitization to the hapten diphenylcyclopropenone (DPC). The source of these receptors is a woman in her forties or fifties with alopecia areata. Some clones in this sample may be carry-over from other donors' samples.

This clonotype has ten or more counts. This rearrangement joins TRBV29-1 to TRBJ1-2; a possible D gene is TRBD1 (5 bases). Germline V CDR1 and CDR2: SQVTM, ANQGSEA. The CDR3 extends over 14 amino acids. The V end lost 4 bases, the J end lost 4 bases, and 16 bases lay between the germline ends. CDR3 sequence (DNA): TGCAGCGTTGCCACAGGAGACGATCGCTATGGCTACACCTTC. Translating it yields CSVATGDDRYGYTF.

This clonotype has more than one count but fewer than ten. The genes are TRBV7-2 and TRBJ2-2; 10 bases map to TRBD2. The CDR3 has 17 amino acids. Germline V lookup: CDR1 SGHTA, CDR2 FQGNSA. The ends lost 5 bases at V and 7 bases at J; junction bases unmatched: 13. This CDR3 reads CASSPRPLAGGDGELFF. The CDR3 DNA follows: TGTGCCAGCAGCCCAAGACCCTTAGCGGGAGGTGACGGGGAGCTGTTTTTT.

In this sample, this clonotype turned up a few times. The chain uses TRBV13 and TRBJ2-5; TRBD2 matches at 8 bases. V trimming: 6 bases; J trimming: 1 base; junction bases outside the gene matches: 13. Germline assignment: CDR1 PRHDT and CDR2 FYEKMQ (reference sequence). This CDR3 is built from 17 residues. The CDR3 loop is CASRATSGGPIQETQYF. CDR3 nucleotide sequence: TGTGCCAGCAGGGCAACTAGCGGAGGGCCGATCCAAGAGACCCAGTACTTC.

This clonotype was seen ten or more times. The chain employs TRBV11-2 and TRBJ2-3; 13 bases match TRBD2. With V trimmed by 5 bases and J by 4 bases, 9 bases remained unmatched. The CDR3 spans 17 residues. Germline V lookup: CDR1 SGHAT, CDR2 FQNNGV. Here the CDR3 reads CASSIRTSGSEADTQYF. CDR3 in DNA: TGTGCCAGCAGCATTAGGACTAGCGGGAGTGAAGCAGATACGCAGTATTTT.

In its sample, this clonotype was seen a few times. The chain joins TRBV6-4 to TRBJ2-1; 7 bases match TRBD2. With V trimmed by 6 bases and J by 7 bases, 6 bases remained unmatched. The length of the CDR3 is 13 residues. The V gene's germline CDR1 is MRHNA and CDR2 SNTAGT. In DNA form, the CDR3 reads TGTGCCAGCAGCAGCGGGACCCCTAATGAGCAGTTCTTC. This translates into CASSSGTPNEQFF.

This clonotype came up many times. V and J are TRBV2 and TRBJ2-1; D possibly uses TRBD1 or TRBD2 (5 bases each). CDR3 length equals 13 residues. From germline, CDR1 is SNHLY and CDR2 FYNNEI. Trimming removed 8 bases from V and 9 bases from J, with 17 bases in between. The CDR3, as DNA: TGTGCCAGCTGCCGGGACCTCGCCGGTGAGCAGTTCTTC. Translated, it gives CASCRDLAGEQFF.

This clonotype was recorded many times. This sequence joins TRBV20-1 and TRBJ1-2, with D unclear. The CDR3 runs 9 residues. Trimming shortened V by 2 bases and J by 14 bases, and 9 bases separated the two germline ends. CDR1 is DFQATT and CDR2 is SNEGSKA in the germline V gene (reference sequence). The CDR3, as DNA: TGCAGTGCTAGACCCTCTTATACCTTC. The encoded protein is CSARPSYTF.

This clonotype has at least ten counts. The J gene is TRBJ1-2, the V gene TRBV29-1; D gene ambiguous. The CDR3 runs to 14 residues. Trimming left V 6 bases short and J 5 bases short, with 19 bases between. Germline loops: CDR1 SQVTM, CDR2 ANQGSEA. In DNA form, the CDR3 reads TGCAGCGTGCAAGAGCAGAGGGCTGGGTATGGCTACACCTTC. Amino acids: CSVQEQRAGYGYTF.

V and J are TRBV5-1 and TRBJ1-4, with D perhaps TRBD1 (5 bases). V was pared by 4 bases and J by 5 bases, with 12 bases between. The CDR3 loop spans 14 amino acids. Germline V gene sequence: CDR1 SGHRS, CDR2 YFSETQ. In nucleotides, the CDR3 is TGCGCCAGCAGCGTCGACAGACCGAATGAAAAACTGTTTTTT. This sequence encodes CASSVDRPNEKLFF.

This clonotype was seen more than once but under ten times. This chain joins TRBV30 and TRBJ1-6; D unclear. Trimming removed 4 bases at V and 7 bases at J, with 11 bases between. Germline CDR1 and CDR2: GTSNPN and SVGIG (reference sequence). The CDR3 runs to 13 residues. Here the CDR3 DNA reads TGTGCCTGGAACTCGGGAGGCAATTCACCCCTCCACTTT. Amino acids: CAWNSGGNSPLHF.

This clonotype was seen more than once but under ten times. This sequence joins TRBV2 and TRBJ1-1; D gene ambiguous. Deletions cut 2 bases from V and 2 bases from J, with 6 bases between. Germline V gene sequence: CDR1 SNHLY, CDR2 FYNNEI. The CDR3 contains 13 residues. Here the CDR3 DNA reads TGTGCCAGCAGTGAATTGGAAAACACTGAAGCTTTCTTT. Translating it yields CASSELENTEAFF.

This clonotype was seen many times. The chain recombines TRBV29-1 with TRBJ1-3; unclear D gene. CDR3 length: 14 residues. With 6 bases removed from V and 0 bases from J, the gap between germline ends came to 12 bases. Looked up from germline, CDR1 is SQVTM and CDR2 is ANQGSEA. DNA of the CDR3: TGCAGCGTGCCCGCCGGAAACTCTGGAAACACCATATATTTT. This codes for CSVPAGNSGNTIYF.

This clonotype was seen more than once but under ten times. The chain links TRBV7-9 to TRBJ2-1; TRBD2 is a possible D gene (6 bases). Looked up from germline, CDR1 is SEHNR and CDR2 is FQNEAQ (reference sequence). V gave up 5 bases and J gave up 0 bases, with 8 bases separating them. The CDR3 has 14 amino acids. DNA for the CDR3: TGTGCCAGCAGCCTCGGGAGCTCCTACAATGAGCAGTTCTTC. This encodes CASSLGSSYNEQFF.

The gene calls are TRBV12-3 or TRBV12-4 and TRBJ1-5; D is perhaps TRBD1 (5 bases). Trimming shortened V by 3 bases and J by 0 bases, and 9 bases separated the two germline ends. The CDR3 is 15 amino acids. The CDR3 loop reads CASSFRRASNQPQHF. In DNA form, the CDR3 reads TGTGCCAGCAGTTTTCGCAGGGCTAGCAATCAGCCCCAGCATTTT.

This clonotype has more than one count but fewer than ten. V is TRBV21-1 and J is TRBJ2-5; the table's D gene call, TRBD2, was not cross checked with the DNA. TRBV21-1 is listed as a pseudogene. The CDR3 runs 13 residues. The CDR3 protein is CASTTLALETQYF. As DNA, the CDR3 is TGTGCCAGCACCACGCTAGCTCTGGAGACCCAGTACTTC.

This clonotype was picked up many times. The V gene is TRBV20-1, the J gene TRBJ2-3, with D possibly TRBD2 on 5 matching bases. Between the trimmed V and J ends, which lost 8 bases and 2 bases, there was a span of 23 bases. This CDR3 contains 16 residues. The germline CDR1 and CDR2 sequences are DFQATT and SNEGSKA (reference sequence). CDR3 amino acids: CSHYGQSIGVTDTQYF. DNA of the CDR3: TGCAGTCACTATGGCCAATCGATCGGGGTCACAGATACGCAGTATTTT.

This chain joins TRBV29-1 and TRBJ2-1, with TRBD1 as a possible D gene (6 bases). Looked up from germline, CDR1 is SQVTM and CDR2 is ANQGSEA. CDR3 length equals 11 residues. Trimming stripped 8 bases from V and 4 bases from J, with 9 bases between. In DNA, the CDR3 is TGCAGCTCGACAGGTTACAATGAGCAGTTCTTC. Translating gives CSSTGYNEQFF.

The chain is built from TRBV5-1 and TRBJ2-7; no reliable D call. Germline V gene data show CDR1 as SGHRS and CDR2 as YFSETQ. The CDR3 spans 15 residues. Deletions cut 0 bases from V and 5 bases from J, with 15 bases between. The DNA of the CDR3 is TGCGCCAGCAGCTTGGCCGGTGGCTACAGCCACGAGCAGTACTTC. It translates to CASSLAGGYSHEQYF.

This clonotype was seen many times. This chain links TRBV19 with TRBJ2-1; tentative D call: TRBD2 (5 bases). Germline CDR1 LNHDA, CDR2 SQIVND (reference sequence). This CDR3 comprises 13 residues. Trimming pared 6 bases from V and 4 bases from J, leaving 10 bases between. CDR3 amino acids: CASSPGSYNEQFF. The DNA of the CDR3 is TGTGCCAGTAGCCCGGGATCTTACAATGAGCAGTTCTTC.

This clonotype was recorded a few times. The chain employs TRBV25-1 and TRBJ1-2; weak D call: TRBD1 (5 bases). V lost 7 bases and J lost 4, with 13 bases in between. Germline lookup yields CDR1 MGHDK and CDR2 SYGVNS. CDR3 length: 13 amino acids. The CDR3 DNA sequence: TGTGCCAGCATTGGGTACAGGTCCTATGGCTACACCTTC. Its translation is CASIGYRSYGYTF.

This clonotype was recorded at least ten times. The chain uses TRBV6-1 and TRBJ1-1; tentatively, D is TRBD1 (6 bases). The CDR3 contains 14 residues. Germline loops: CDR1 MNHNS, CDR2 SASEGT. Trimming cost V 7 bases and J 0 bases, with 12 bases left between them. The CDR3 loop is CASIQGRLNTEAFF. CDR3 nucleotide sequence: TGTGCCAGCATCCAGGGGCGATTGAACACTGAAGCTTTCTTT.

The V call is TRBV5-1, the J call TRBJ1-2; no definite D call. The CDR3 runs to 16 residues. V lost 0 bases, J lost 2 bases, and 14 bases lay in between. The germline V gene encodes CDR1 SGHRS and CDR2 YFSETQ. Here the CDR3 DNA reads TGCGCCAGCAGCTTGGGGCCGCTGCGCGCGAACTATGGCTACACCTTC. This encodes CASSLGPLRANYGYTF.

This clonotype appeared many times. This rearrangement joins TRBV2 to TRBJ1-5, with 7 bases lining up with TRBD1. The germline V gene encodes CDR1 SNHLY and CDR2 FYNNEI. The CDR3 extends over 16 amino acids. V was pared by 5 bases and J by 0 bases, with 7 bases of the junction left unmatched. The CDR3 region is CASSFEGAISNQPQHF. In nucleotides, the CDR3 is TGTGCCAGCAGTTTCGAGGGGGCCATTAGCAATCAGCCCCAGCATTTT.

This clonotype was observed a handful of times. J is TRBJ2-1 and V is TRBV18; unclear D gene. CDR1 KGHSH and CDR2 LQKENI come from the germline V gene. This CDR3 contains 12 residues. Trimming left V 5 bases short and J 6 bases short, with 8 bases between. In DNA, the CDR3 is TGTGCCAGCTCAATACTCGGCAATGAGCAGTTCTTC. It yields the protein CASSILGNEQFF.

The J gene is TRBJ1-1, the V gene TRBV29-1; D call uncertain. The CDR3 runs 13 residues. Trimming removed 1 base at V and 1 base at J, with 7 bases between. Per germline, CDR1 SQVTM and CDR2 ANQGSEA. CDR3 sequence (DNA): TGCAGCGTTGAAGGCCCGGAGAACACTGAAGCTTTCTTT. Its protein product is CSVEGPENTEAFF.